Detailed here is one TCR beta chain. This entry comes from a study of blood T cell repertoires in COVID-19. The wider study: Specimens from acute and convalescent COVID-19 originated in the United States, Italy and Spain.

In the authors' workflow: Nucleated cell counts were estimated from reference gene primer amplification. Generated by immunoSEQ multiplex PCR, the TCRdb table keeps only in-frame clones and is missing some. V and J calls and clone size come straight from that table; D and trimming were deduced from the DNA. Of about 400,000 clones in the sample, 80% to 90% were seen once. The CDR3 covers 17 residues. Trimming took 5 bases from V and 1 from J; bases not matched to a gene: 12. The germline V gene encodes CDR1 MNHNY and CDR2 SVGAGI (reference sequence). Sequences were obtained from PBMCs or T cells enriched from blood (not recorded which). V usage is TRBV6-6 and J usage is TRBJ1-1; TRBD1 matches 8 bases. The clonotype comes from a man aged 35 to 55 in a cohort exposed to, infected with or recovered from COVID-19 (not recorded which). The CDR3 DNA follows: TGTGCCAGCAGTCGAATACGGGGGACAGGTACGAACACTGAAGCTTTCTTT. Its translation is CASSRIRGTGTNTEAFF.